These T cell receptor beta chains were read from a single sample in a study of OX40 agonist ivuxolimab in advanced cancers. The repertoire was sequenced with immunoSEQ multiplex PCR; TCRdb's copy has only in-frame clones and lacks some. The sample contains under 65,000 clones, about 85% of which appear only once. Sequences were derived from CD4+ or CD8+ T cells sorted from blood, sampled in a trial of the OX40 agonist ivuxolimab. The source is an adult with an advanced solid tumor such as melanoma, head and neck, liver or kidney cancer. Both conserved end residues are part of each CDR3. D genes are given only for firm matches. Not all rows give a size; the values are once, few, many and, for expanded clones, a class.

abundance: NA; j_gene: TRBJ1-1; d_gene: NA; v_gene: TRBV15; CDR3nt: TGTGCCACCAGCAGAGTGGCGAGCGAAGCTTTCTTT; CDR3aa: CATSRVASEAFF
abundance: NA; j_gene: TRBJ1-5; d_gene: NA; v_gene: TRBV28; CDR3nt: TGTGCCAGCAGTCAGGGCCCGGGGAATCAGCCCCAGCATTTT; CDR3aa: CASSQGPGNQPQHF
abundance: NA; j_gene: TRBJ1-1; d_gene: NA; v_gene: TRBV6-6; CDR3nt: TGTGCCAGCGCCGTGAGCACTGAAGCTTTCTTT; CDR3aa: CASAVSTEAFF
abundance: few; j_gene: TRBJ2-7; d_gene: NA; v_gene: TRBV19; CDR3nt: TGTGCCAGTAGTATTTTAGGGGACTACGAGCAGTACTTC; CDR3aa: CASSILGDYEQYF
abundance: once; j_gene: TRBJ2-3; d_gene: TRBD1; v_gene: TRBV7-2; CDR3nt: TGTGCCAGCAGCTTAGTTATAGGGGGCCCAGATACGCAGTATTTT; CDR3aa: CASSLVIGGPDTQYF
abundance: NA; j_gene: TRBJ2-1; d_gene: NA; v_gene: TRBV6-6; CDR3nt: TGTGCCAGCAGCTGGCGGGACAGTTACAATGAGCAGTTCTTC; CDR3aa: CASSWRDSYNEQFF
abundance: NA; j_gene: TRBJ1-3; d_gene: NA; v_gene: TRBV9; CDR3nt: TGTGCCAGCAGCGTAGCTACGGGGCAGCCGACTGGAAACACCATATATTTT; CDR3aa: CASSVATGQPTGNTIYF
abundance: NA; j_gene: TRBJ1-2; d_gene: NA; v_gene: TRBV7-9; CDR3nt: TGTGCCAGCAGCTTAGGAGGGTTGGGTGGCTACACCTTC; CDR3aa: CASSLGGLGGYTF
abundance: once; j_gene: TRBJ1-5; d_gene: NA; v_gene: TRBV28; CDR3nt: TGTGCCAGCAGCCTGGGGGTAGTTGATACTTCGGGTCAGCCCCAGCATTTT; CDR3aa: CASSLGVVDTSGQPQHF
abundance: NA; j_gene: TRBJ1-3; d_gene: NA; v_gene: TRBV5-1; CDR3nt: TGCGCCAGCAGCCCTGGACAGTTCATCTCTGGAAACACCATATATTTT; CDR3aa: CASSPGQFISGNTIYF
abundance: once; j_gene: TRBJ2-5; d_gene: NA; v_gene: TRBV29-1; CDR3nt: TGCAGCGTTGATTTCGTAGGGGTGGGGGAGACCCAGTACTTC; CDR3aa: CSVDFVGVGETQYF
abundance: once; j_gene: TRBJ2-7; d_gene: NA; v_gene: TRBV29-1; CDR3nt: TGCAGCGTGGTTCAGGCGGGGTCGTACGAGCAGTACTTC; CDR3aa: CSVVQAGSYEQYF
abundance: NA; j_gene: TRBJ1-2; d_gene: NA; v_gene: TRBV6-1; CDR3nt: TGTGCCAGCAGTTCCCTCGGGGGAGGCTATGGCTACACCTTC; CDR3aa: CASSSLGGGYGYTF
abundance: NA; j_gene: TRBJ2-3; d_gene: NA; v_gene: TRBV28; CDR3nt: TGTGCCAGCAGACAGATCGTTCTCCCCACAGATACGCAGTATTTT; CDR3aa: CASRQIVLPTDTQYF
abundance: NA; j_gene: TRBJ1-4; d_gene: NA; v_gene: TRBV6-5; CDR3nt: TGTGCCAGCAGTTCAACGACTGTGAATGAAAAACTGTTTTTT; CDR3aa: CASSSTTVNEKLFF
abundance: NA; j_gene: TRBJ1-4; d_gene: NA; v_gene: TRBV27; CDR3nt: TGTGCCAGCAGTTTATCGAGCCCACCGGAAAAACTGTTTTTT; CDR3aa: CASSLSSPPEKLFF
abundance: NA; j_gene: TRBJ2-5; d_gene: TRBD1; v_gene: TRBV9; CDR3nt: TGTGCCAGCAGCGCAACGCCCTTACCGACAGGGAATGAGCAAGAGACCCAGTACTTC; CDR3aa: CASSATPLPTGNEQETQYF
abundance: NA; j_gene: TRBJ2-1; d_gene: TRBD2; v_gene: TRBV5-1; CDR3nt: TGCGCCAGCAGACCACCGAGGAGCGGGGCCCCCAATGAGCAGTTCTTC; CDR3aa: CASRPPRSGAPNEQFF
abundance: NA; j_gene: TRBJ1-1; d_gene: NA; v_gene: TRBV14; CDR3nt: TGTGCCAGCAGCTTCCTGGGGCAGAAGAACACTGAAGCTTTCTTT; CDR3aa: CASSFLGQKNTEAFF
abundance: NA; j_gene: TRBJ2-2; d_gene: NA; v_gene: TRBV9; CDR3nt: TGTGCCAGCAGCGTACTCGGGGGAAAAGACACCGGGGAGCTGTTTTTT; CDR3aa: CASSVLGGKDTGELFF
abundance: few; j_gene: TRBJ2-7; d_gene: NA; v_gene: TRBV7-2; CDR3nt: TGTGCCAGCAGCTTGGGTCGATCCTACGAGCAGTACTTC; CDR3aa: CASSLGRSYEQYF
abundance: NA; j_gene: TRBJ1-2; d_gene: NA; v_gene: TRBV9; CDR3nt: TGTGCCAGCAGCGTCGACAGTTCTAACTATGGCTACACCTTC; CDR3aa: CASSVDSSNYGYTF
abundance: NA; j_gene: TRBJ2-7; d_gene: NA; v_gene: TRBV6-5; CDR3nt: TGTGCCAGCAGTCAGGGACTTTACGAGCAGTACTTC; CDR3aa: CASSQGLYEQYF
abundance: NA; j_gene: TRBJ1-2; d_gene: NA; v_gene: TRBV4-3; CDR3nt: TGCGCCAGCAGCCAAGGTCTTCGGGCAGATCGGTATGGCTACACCTTC; CDR3aa: CASSQGLRADRYGYTF
abundance: once; j_gene: TRBJ2-1; d_gene: TRBD2; v_gene: TRBV5-4; CDR3nt: TGTGCCAGCAGCTTTGGACTAGCGGGGGGGCCTCGTGAGCAGTTCTTC; CDR3aa: CASSFGLAGGPREQFF
abundance: NA; j_gene: TRBJ1-6; d_gene: NA; v_gene: TRBV30; CDR3nt: TGTGCCTGGAGTATTACAGGGCGATCACCCCTCCACTTT; CDR3aa: CAWSITGRSPLHF
abundance: NA; j_gene: TRBJ1-5; d_gene: NA; v_gene: TRBV4-1; CDR3nt: TGCGCCAGCAGCCAAGATATGGGGGCCCAAGCTCCCCAGCATTTT; CDR3aa: CASSQDMGAQAPQHF
abundance: NA; j_gene: TRBJ1-1; d_gene: TRBD1; v_gene: TRBV6-5; CDR3nt: TGTGCCAGCAGTTACGGCAGGGGGCGGAACACTGAAGCTTTCTTT; CDR3aa: CASSYGRGRNTEAFF
abundance: NA; j_gene: TRBJ2-1; d_gene: NA; v_gene: TRBV19; CDR3nt: TGTGCCAGTAGTATAGGTTTTCTAAATGAGCAGTTCTTC; CDR3aa: CASSIGFLNEQFF
abundance: NA; j_gene: TRBJ2-3; d_gene: TRBD2; v_gene: TRBV30; CDR3nt: TGTGCCTGGAGCAGCGGGGGAATGGCTACGCAGTATTTT; CDR3aa: CAWSSGGMATQYF
abundance: NA; j_gene: TRBJ1-1; d_gene: NA; v_gene: TRBV4-3; CDR3nt: TGCGCCAGCAGTCCGGGACTTGTGAACACTGAAGCTTTCTTT; CDR3aa: CASSPGLVNTEAFF
abundance: once; j_gene: TRBJ2-2; d_gene: TRBD2; v_gene: TRBV7-6; CDR3nt: TGTGCCAGCAGCTTAGCGGGTAGCGGGGGCGAGGGCACCGGGGAGCTGTTTTTT; CDR3aa: CASSLAGSGGEGTGELFF
abundance: NA; j_gene: TRBJ2-3; d_gene: NA; v_gene: TRBV27; CDR3nt: TGTGCCAGCACCGGCACAGATACGCAGTATTTT; CDR3aa: CASTGTDTQYF
abundance: NA; j_gene: TRBJ2-5; d_gene: TRBD2; v_gene: TRBV7-6; CDR3nt: TGTGCCAGCAGCTTAGGATTTGGGACTACGGGAGGTCAGGAGACCCAGTACTTC; CDR3aa: CASSLGFGTTGGQETQYF
abundance: NA; j_gene: TRBJ2-1; d_gene: TRBD1; v_gene: TRBV19; CDR3nt: TGTGCCAGTAGTATAGGACTCGAGACAGGGATTTTCAATGAGCAGTTCTTC; CDR3aa: CASSIGLETGIFNEQFF
abundance: NA; j_gene: TRBJ1-1; d_gene: NA; v_gene: TRBV4-1; CDR3nt: TGCGCCAGCAGCCAAGACGGAAAGGCGAACACTGAAGCTTTCTTT; CDR3aa: CASSQDGKANTEAFF
abundance: many; j_gene: TRBJ2-1; d_gene: NA; v_gene: TRBV9; CDR3nt: TGTGCCAGCAGCGTATTTGGTTCAAATGAGCAGTTCTTC; CDR3aa: CASSVFGSNEQFF
abundance: NA; j_gene: TRBJ1-1; d_gene: NA; v_gene: TRBV9; CDR3nt: TGTGCCAGCAGCGTAGGGGCAAACACTGAAGCTTTCTTT; CDR3aa: CASSVGANTEAFF
abundance: NA; j_gene: TRBJ1-2; d_gene: NA; v_gene: TRBV4-1; CDR3nt: TGCGCCAGCAGCCAGGATATCTCAGGGACTTGGTATGGCTACACCTTC; CDR3aa: CASSQDISGTWYGYTF
abundance: few; j_gene: TRBJ1-5; d_gene: TRBD1; v_gene: TRBV7-6; CDR3nt: TGTGCCAGCAGCGACGGGACAGCTCAGCCCCAGCATTTT; CDR3aa: CASSDGTAQPQHF
abundance: NA; j_gene: TRBJ2-2; d_gene: TRBD1; v_gene: TRBV7-9; CDR3nt: TGTGCCAGCAGCGACGGACAGGGCACCGGGGAGCTGTTTTTT; CDR3aa: CASSDGQGTGELFF
abundance: NA; j_gene: TRBJ1-2; d_gene: NA; v_gene: TRBV7-9; CDR3nt: TGTGCCGAGCAGCAGCTTAGCGCGGACGGAGGGAACTATGGCTACACCTTC; CDR3aa: CAEQQLSADGGNYGYTF
abundance: NA; j_gene: TRBJ2-1; d_gene: NA; v_gene: TRBV19; CDR3nt: TGTGCCAGTAGTAGAACAGGCGCGGAGGGCAATGAGCAGTTCTTC; CDR3aa: CASSRTGAEGNEQFF
abundance: NA; j_gene: TRBJ1-2; d_gene: NA; v_gene: TRBV6-1; CDR3nt: TGTGCCAGCAGTGAAGGGCAGCGTGGCTACACCTTC; CDR3aa: CASSEGQRGYTF
abundance: NA; j_gene: TRBJ1-1; d_gene: NA; v_gene: TRBV11-2; CDR3nt: TGTGCCGAGGGAACTGAAGCTTTCTTT; CDR3aa: CAEGTEAFF
abundance: few; j_gene: TRBJ2-1; d_gene: NA; v_gene: TRBV4-1; CDR3nt: TGCGCCAGCAGCCAATCAGACTACAATGAGCAGTTCTTC; CDR3aa: CASSQSDYNEQFF
abundance: NA; j_gene: TRBJ2-5; d_gene: NA; v_gene: TRBV27; CDR3nt: TGTGCCAGCAGTTTAGGTATGGGGGCGGAGACCCAGTACTTC; CDR3aa: CASSLGMGAETQYF
abundance: NA; j_gene: TRBJ2-7; d_gene: NA; v_gene: TRBV9; CDR3nt: TGTGCCAGCAGCGTAACAGGTACATCGTACGAGCAGTACTTC; CDR3aa: CASSVTGTSYEQYF